This T cell receptor (beta chain) emerged from a study of cytomegalovirus exposure and HLA in healthy donors. Study background: Counted in an early data release were roughly 81 million unique TCRs from HLA-typed donors.

The PCR made use of 60 Vbeta and 13 Jbeta primers. Clones were sequenced by immunoSEQ multiplex PCR, and TCRdb holds only the in-frame ones, with some missing. The table shows approximately 120,000 clones, with more than 70% occurring only once. Germline V CDR1 and CDR2: LNHDA, SQIVND (reference sequence). The CDR3 spans 16 residues. J lost 1 base, V lost 0 bases, and 3 bases had no gene match. Sequencing was performed on PBMCs. This sequence was found in a man aged 25 to 40 in good health and CMV-seronegative. The chain has TRBV19 and TRBJ1-2, with 9 bases identical to TRBD1. The CDR3 coding sequence is TGTGCCAGTAGTATAGATGGGACAGGGTTTAACTATGGCTACACCTTC. This encodes CASSIDGTGFNYGYTF.